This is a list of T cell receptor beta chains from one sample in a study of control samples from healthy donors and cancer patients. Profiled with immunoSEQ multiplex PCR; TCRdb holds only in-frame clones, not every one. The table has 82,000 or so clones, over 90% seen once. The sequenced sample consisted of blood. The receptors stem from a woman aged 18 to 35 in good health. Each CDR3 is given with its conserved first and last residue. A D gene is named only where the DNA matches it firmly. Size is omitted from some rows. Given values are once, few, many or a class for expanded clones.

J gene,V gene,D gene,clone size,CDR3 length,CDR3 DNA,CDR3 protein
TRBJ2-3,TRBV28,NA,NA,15,TGTGCCAGCAGCGCGGGGGGACAGGTCACAGATACGCAGTATTTT,CASSAGGQVTDTQYF
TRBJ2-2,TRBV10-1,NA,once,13,TGCGCCAGTGGGGAAGTCAACACCGGGGAGCTGTTTTTT,CASGEVNTGELFF
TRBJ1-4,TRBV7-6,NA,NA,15,TGTGCCAGCAGCTTAACGGCCAGGGTTCATGAAAAACTGTTTTTT,CASSLTARVHEKLFF
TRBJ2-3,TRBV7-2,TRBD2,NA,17,TGTGCCAGCAGCTTTTATTTCGAAGCGGGGGCATCAGATACGCAGTATTTT,CASSFYFEAGASDTQYF
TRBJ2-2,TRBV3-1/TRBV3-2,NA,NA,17,TGTGCCAGCAGCCCCCCCGGAGGGCCGGTAAACACCGGGGAGCTGTTTTTT,CASSPPGGPVNTGELFF
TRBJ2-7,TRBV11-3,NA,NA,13,TGTGCCAGCAGCCCGGGACACCCCTACGAGCAGTACTTC,CASSPGHPYEQYF
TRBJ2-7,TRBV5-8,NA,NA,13,TGTGCCAGCAGCTTTAACAGGGGAGGCGAGCAGTACTTC,CASSFNRGGEQYF
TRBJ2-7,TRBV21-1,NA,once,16,TGTGCCAGCAGCAAAGAGACTAGCGGGAATAGACACGAGCAGTACTTC,CASSKETSGNRHEQYF
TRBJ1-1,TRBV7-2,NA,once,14,TGTGCCAGCAGCCTAATGGGGGTTAATATGGAAGCTTTCTTT,CASSLMGVNMEAFF
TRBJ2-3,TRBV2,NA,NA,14,TGTGCCACCACCCGAGAACCGCATACAGATACGCAGTATTTT,CATTREPHTDTQYF
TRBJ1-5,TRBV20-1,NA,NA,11,TGCAGTGCTAGAGAAAATCAGCCCCAGCATTTT,CSARENQPQHF
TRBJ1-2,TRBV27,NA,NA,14,TGTGCCAGCACCTACTCTTCCGGAGGATCAACCTACACCTTC,CASTYSSGGSTYTF
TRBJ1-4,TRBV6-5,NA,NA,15,TGTGCCAGCATCCTCCGGGCCCTAGGGAATGAAAAACTGTTTTTT,CASILRALGNEKLFF
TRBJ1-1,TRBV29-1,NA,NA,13,TGCAGCGTTGAAGGGGGAGCTAGCCCTGAAGCTTTCTTT,CSVEGGASPEAFF
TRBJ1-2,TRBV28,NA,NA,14,TGTGCCAGCAGTTTTCCCCCCGTAAGGGATGGCTACACCTTC,CASSFPPVRDGYTF
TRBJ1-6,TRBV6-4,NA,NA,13,TGTGCCAGCAGTGACAGGGAGGATTCACCCCTCCACTTT,CASSDREDSPLHF
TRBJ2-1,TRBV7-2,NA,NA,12,TGTGCCAGCAGCTTTAATCACAATGAGCAGTTCTTC,CASSFNHNEQFF
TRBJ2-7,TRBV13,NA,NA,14,TGTGCCAGCAGCTTGGGCGCAACACACTACGAGCAGTACTTC,CASSLGATHYEQYF
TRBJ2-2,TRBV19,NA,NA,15,TGTGCCAGTAGTATTGGGGGAGCGAACACCGGGGAGCTGTTTTTT,CASSIGGANTGELFF
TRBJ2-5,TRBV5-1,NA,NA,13,TGCGCCAGCAGCTTTGGGGGTCGGGAGACCCAGTACTTC,CASSFGGRETQYF
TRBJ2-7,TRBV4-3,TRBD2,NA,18,TGCGCCAGCAGCCAAGATCGTACTAGCGGTGAGCTCACCTACGAGCAGTACTTC,CASSQDRTSGELTYEQYF
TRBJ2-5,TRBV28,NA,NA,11,TGTGCCAGCAGTATACAAGAGACCCAGTACTTC,CASSIQETQYF
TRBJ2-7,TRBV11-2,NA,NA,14,TGTGCCAGCAGCTTATCCCTCGGAGACTACGAGCAGTACTTC,CASSLSLGDYEQYF
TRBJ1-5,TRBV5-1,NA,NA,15,TGCGCCAGCAGCTTGGCGGGTCAGGGAGACCAGCCCCAGCATTTT,CASSLAGQGDQPQHF
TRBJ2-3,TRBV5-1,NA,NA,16,TGCGCCAGCAGCCAAGAGACTAGTGGGAGAGCAGATACGCAGTATTTT,CASSQETSGRADTQYF
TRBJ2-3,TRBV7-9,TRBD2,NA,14,TGTGCCAGCAGCTTACCTCGGGGGGGAGATACGCAGTATTTT,CASSLPRGGDTQYF
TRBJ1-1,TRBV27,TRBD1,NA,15,TGTGCCAGCAGTTCGGGACAGGGAATGAACACTGAAGCTTTCTTT,CASSSGQGMNTEAFF
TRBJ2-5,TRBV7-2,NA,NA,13,TGTGCCAGCGGCGGCTCTACGAAAGAGACCCAGTACTTC,CASGGSTKETQYF
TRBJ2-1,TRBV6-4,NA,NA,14,TGTGCCAGCAGTGAGGGCAGGGGTGGCGATGAGCAGTTCTTC,CASSEGRGGDEQFF
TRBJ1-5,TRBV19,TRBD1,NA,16,TGTGCCAGTAGTGCCCCGACAGGGGGCCAAAATCAGCCCCAGCATTTT,CASSAPTGGQNQPQHF
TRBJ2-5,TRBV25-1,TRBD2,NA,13,TGTGCCAGCAGTGATAGCGGGATTGAGACCCAGTACTTC,CASSDSGIETQYF
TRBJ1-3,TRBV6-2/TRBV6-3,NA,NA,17,TGTGCCAGCAGTCCGATTAAAGGACAGAGCTCTGGAAACACCATATATTTT,CASSPIKGQSSGNTIYF